This TCR beta chain was recorded in a study of blood T cell repertoires in COVID-19 (dated by TCRdb to 2020 to 2021). General notes on the study: The collaborator samples originated in the United States, Italy and Spain and spanned the acute and convalescent phases of COVID-19. HLA class I and class II types, where available, came from metadata supplied by the sample provider rather than from assay-based typing. Samples came from the ongoing ImmuneRACE study (first 160 participants) plus 1,254 subjects from 6 global collaborators. The sample metadata nearly always contained a de-identified subject ID, COVID-19 status, age in years and sex. The material from the prospective study consisted of cDNA or gDNA derived from T cells, B-cell-depleted T cells, or PBMCs. Subjects who had been exposed to COVID-19, were actively infected with it, or had recovered from it provided the deeply sampled blood TCRbeta repertoires that made up the dataset. The repertoires were made available in a free public database intended to serve as a resource for research on the immune response to SARS-CoV-2. What the research found in general, with its limitations: How much clinical and demographic metadata was included differed by source and by participant, and the metadata was provided uncurated.

CDR1 and CDR2, looked up from the germline V gene, are MDHEN and SYDVKM. The CDR3 sequence holds 12 residues, the cysteine and phenylalanine included. Left in the record is the CDR3 DNA by itself, 36 bases read in frame from the first base. Relative to germline, V is 4 bases shorter and J is 5 bases shorter, with 8 bases between their ends. As concerns this clone: The antigen it binds to is not known. Base qualities are not recorded, but no much larger clone differs from it by a single base.

TCRbeta CDR3 regions were amplified from genomic DNA using the immunoSEQ Assay, a bias-controlled multiplex PCR. The authors' analysis ran thus. Nucleated cell counts per sample were estimated from amplification of reference gene primers within the assay. To quantify the absolute abundance of each unique TCRbeta CDR3 rearrangement, sequence reads were collapsed and filtered. For each sample, productive Simpson clonality was calculated as the square root of Simpson's diversity index over productive rearrangements. The clones in this table, taken by TCRdb from immuneACCESS, are in-frame only. Not every clone is retained; where verified, under half of the shortfall comes from an unresolved V gene, and the cause of the rest is unknown. That table gives V, J and clone size, and the DNA gave D and trimming. The sample data list some 150,000 clones, and around 89% of these were observed just once. The ten most abundant clones make up 15% of the sample.

Whole blood was collected in K2EDTA tubes by collaborating institutions according to the institutions' own protocols. Collaborator samples were shipped for TCRbeta analysis as frozen whole blood, isolated PBMCs, or DNA extracted from either sample type. The sequencing sample was made of peripheral blood. The rearrangement joined TRBV28 to TRBJ1-2; TRBD1 is possibly the D segment (6 matching bases). The source of this sequence is a woman in her thirties or forties with acute or convalescent COVID-19. The bases are TGTGCCAGCAGTTGGGGGCAATATGGCTACACCTTC. It codes for CASSWGQYGYTF.